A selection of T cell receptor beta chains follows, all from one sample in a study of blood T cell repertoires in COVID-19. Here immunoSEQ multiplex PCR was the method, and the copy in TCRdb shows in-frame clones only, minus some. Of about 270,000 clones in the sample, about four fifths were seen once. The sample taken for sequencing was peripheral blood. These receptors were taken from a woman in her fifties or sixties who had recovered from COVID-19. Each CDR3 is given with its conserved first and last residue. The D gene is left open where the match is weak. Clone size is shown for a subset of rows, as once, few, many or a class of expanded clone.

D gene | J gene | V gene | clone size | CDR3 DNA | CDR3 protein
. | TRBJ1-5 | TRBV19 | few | TGTGCCAGTAGTGGACAGTATAGCAATCAGCCCCAGCATTTT | CASSGQYSNQPQHF
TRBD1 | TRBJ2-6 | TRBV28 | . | TGTGCCAGCAGTTTAATCTTGGCTTTTCCGTACAGGGGAAATGGCACTGGGGCCAACGTCCTGACTTTC | CASSLILAFPYRGNGTGANVLTF
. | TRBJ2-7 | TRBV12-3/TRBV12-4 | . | TGTGCCAGTCATTCGGCAGGGTACGAGCAGTACTTC | CASHSAGYEQYF
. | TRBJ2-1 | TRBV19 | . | TGTGCCAGTAGCGCCCAGGGGAGCTCCTACAATGAGCAGTTCTTC | CASSAQGSSYNEQFF
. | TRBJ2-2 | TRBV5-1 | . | TGCGCCAGCAGCTTGGCCTTAGGGGGGAACACCGGGGAGCTGTTTTTT | CASSLALGGNTGELFF
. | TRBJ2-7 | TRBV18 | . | TGTGCCAGCTCACCATCGTCGCAGGGGGGCCACGAGCAGTACTTC | CASSPSSQGGHEQYF
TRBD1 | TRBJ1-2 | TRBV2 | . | TGTGCCACCTCCGGGACAGGGGGCGAGGATGGCTACACCTTC | CATSGTGGEDGYTF
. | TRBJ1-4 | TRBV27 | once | TGTGCCAGCAGTTTCAGTCGTAATGTTTTAGGGAGTGAGGCTAATGAAAAACTGTTTTTT | CASSFSRNVLGSEANEKLFF
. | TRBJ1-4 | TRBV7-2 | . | TGTGCCAGCAGCTTCCGCGGAGGGGATGAAAAACTGTTTTTT | CASSFRGGDEKLFF
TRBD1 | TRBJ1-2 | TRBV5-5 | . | TGTGCCAGCAGTTTTCCGGGACAGCCCTATGGCTACACCTTC | CASSFPGQPYGYTF
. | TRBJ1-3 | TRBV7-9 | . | TGTGCCAGCAGCTTTAGCTCCTCTGGAAACACCATATATTTT | CASSFSSSGNTIYF
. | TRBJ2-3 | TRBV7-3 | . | TGTGCCAGCAGCCCAGGCACAGATACGCAGTATTTT | CASSPGTDTQYF
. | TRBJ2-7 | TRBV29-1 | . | TGCAGCCCCCGGGACTGCGAGCAGTACTTC | CSPRDCEQYF
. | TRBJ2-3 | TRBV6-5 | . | TGTGCCAGCAGTTTAAGGGGGGGCACGCAGTATTTT | CASSLRGGTQYF
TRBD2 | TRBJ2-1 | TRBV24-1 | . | TGTGCCACCAGTGACGTTCTAGCGGGACTTGGTGAGCAGTTCTTC | CATSDVLAGLGEQFF
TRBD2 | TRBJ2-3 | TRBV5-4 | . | TGTGCCAGCAGCCTAAGACTAGCTCCCTCGGCAGATACGCAGTATTTT | CASSLRLAPSADTQYF